Sequencing of this T cell receptor beta chain was carried out in a study of Ad26.COV2.S vaccination and SARS-CoV-2 variants (dated by TCRdb to the early 2020s). Concerning the study at large: Vaccine-arm donors were drawn from COV1001, a multicentre, randomized, double-blind, placebo-controlled phase I-IIa trial of Ad26.COV2.S in healthy adults. A total of approximately 30 samples were included in the TCR-sequenced set, comprising around 19 Ad26.COV2.S vaccine recipients, 5 placebo recipients and 8 SARS-CoV-2 convalescent individuals. Investigators remained blinded to trial group allocation during experiments and outcome assessment. TCRbeta repertoire sequencing served as the tool for gauging how specific and how broad the SARS-CoV-2-reactive T cell receptors were following Ad26.COV2.S vaccination. Ad26.COV2.S was administered intramuscularly at 5 x 10^10 or 1 x 10^11 viral particles, either as a single shot or as two shots given 56 days apart. Trial participants were randomized into five groups of five: low-dose or high-dose Ad26.COV2.S given once or twice, or placebo on both occasions.

Per the publication, the treatment or condition label means: approximately 18 received Ad26.COV2.S at low or high dose, single or two shots; roughly 5 received placebo; per-sample allocation not given. Repertoires of vaccine and placebo recipients were sequenced from samples taken on day 63 after the first injection. Between 29 July and 7 August 2020, Cohort 1b enrolled around 25 adults aged 18-55 years at one site in Boston, USA. As a vaccine, Ad26.COV2.S was a replication-incompetent adenovirus type 26 vector that expressed a prefusion-stabilized SARS-CoV-2 spike protein derived from the original Wuhan strain. Of note for this clone: Its antigen has not been determined. No clone much larger than this one lies a single base away; base qualities are absent.

The paper as a whole reports these results and caveats: Ad26.COV2.S recipients had higher spike-specific TCR breadth than placebo recipients (P = 0.0014). Non-spike TCR breadth was comparable between vaccine and placebo recipients, consistent with the vaccine containing only spike. It was noted by the authors that total T cell responses may have been underestimated by the TCR breadth and depth analyses. After vaccination, substantial breadth of spike-specific CD8+ and CD4+ T cell responses was reported. The study was not powered to compare responses between vaccine doses or regimens.

The immunoSEQ Assay was the method used to sequence TCRbeta CDR3 regions. After extraction, genomic DNA underwent amplification by bias-controlled multiplex PCR, followed by high-throughput sequencing. The published analysis was carried out like this. To quantify the absolute abundance of every unique TCRbeta CDR3 region, sequences were collapsed and filtered. T cell fraction was estimated by normalizing TCRbeta template counts to usable DNA, with usable DNA measured through amplification of reference genes found in all nucleated cells. Repertoire TCRs were annotated as SARS-CoV-2-specific when V gene, CDR3 amino acid sequence and J gene were exactly matched to a known reactive TCR set. The reference SARS-CoV-2 TCR set was derived from MIRA and filtered for enrichment in COVID-19-positive ImmuneCODE repertoires, a step that removed public or cross-reactive TCRs. Using the MIRA antigens, annotated TCRs were further analysed by specific ORF or by position within an ORF. Breadth was defined as annotated unique rearrangements over total unique productive rearrangements; depth was the summed frequency of those rearrangements. Two-sided Wilcoxon rank-sum tests were used to compare TCR breadth between groups. Drawn from immuneACCESS, this table holds only the in-frame rearrangements with V and J called that TCRdb kept. Clones are partly lost; checked studies trace under half to an unresolved V gene and leave the rest unexplained. The V and J calls and clone size come from that table; D and trimming were worked out from the DNA. This sample holds about 390,000 clones; about 88% were observed only once. Approximately 3.7% of the sample comes from the top ten.

V has 2 bases trimmed and J has 7 bases trimmed; junction bases matching no gene number 9. CDR1 SGHKS and CDR2 YYEKEE were looked up in the germline V gene (reference sequence). The CDR3 contains 14 residues, cysteine and phenylalanine counted. Of all the DNA, just the CDR3 is kept, 42 bases in frame from base 1. The sample in question was peripheral blood, obtained in a trial of Ad26.COV2.S vaccine versus placebo. This sequence originates from a person aged 18-65 years who received the Ad26.COV2.S COVID-19 vaccine or a placebo. The chain is made from TRBV5-5 and TRBJ2-7; a stretch of 7 junction bases matches TRBD1. The DNA sequence is TGTGCCAGCAGCTTTCGACAGGGCAATTGGGAGCAGTACTTC. It translates as CASSFRQGNWEQYF. When the CDR3 is completed using the reference TRBV5-5 and TRBJ2-7 genes on either side, the full variable domain is DAGVTQSPTHLIKTRGQQVTLRCSPISGHKSVSWYQQVLGQGPQFIFQYYEKEERGRGNFPDRFSARQFPNYSSELNVNALLLGDSALYLCASSFRQGNWEQYFGPGTRLTVT.